Each of the 17 T cell receptor beta chains below was sequenced from the same sample in a study of shared clonotypes between healthy human individuals (dated by TCRdb to about 2020). The library relied on the immunoSEQ multiplex PCR assay. TCRdb retrieved this table from immuneACCESS and kept in-frame rearrangements only. Not all clones are present; in checked studies, unresolved V genes account for under half, and no reason is known for the remainder. The sample records about a million clones, roughly 72% of which are singletons. The ten largest clones take up around 1.4% of the sample. Sequencing was carried out using memory CD4+ T cells sorted from blood. Reading the label with the study, this specimen's cell subset or site is: CD45RA-negative fraction. The source is a man between 18 and 35 years old in good health.

The chain employs TRBV4-1 and TRBJ2-3; D may be TRBD2 (6 bases). V lost 1 base and J lost 3, with 17 bases in between. The CDR3 extends over 17 amino acids. In germline, CDR1 is MGHRA, CDR2 YSYEKL. CDR3 loop: CASSQGNGRRSTDTQYF. CDR3 coding DNA: TGCGCCAGCAGCCAAGGAAACGGGAGACGTAGTACAGATACGCAGTATTTT.

The rearrangement joins TRBV6-5 to TRBJ2-5; 7 nucleotides match TRBD1. Trimming took 2 bases from V and 7 from J; bases not matched to a gene: 13. Germline lookup yields CDR1 MNHEY and CDR2 SVGAGI. CDR3 length: 16 amino acids. Here the CDR3 DNA reads TGTGCCAGCAGTTACCTACCGACAGGGCGTATGGTGACCCAGTACTTC. Its protein product is CASSYLPTGRMVTQYF.

J is TRBJ2-5 and V is TRBV7-2; D might be TRBD2 (5 bases). Looked up from germline, CDR1 is SGHTA and CDR2 is FQGNSA. The CDR3 is 15 amino acids. Trimming took off 6 bases at V and 1 base at J, with 15 bases between the two ends. CDR3 in amino acids: CASSRASGFQETQYF. For the CDR3, the DNA is TGTGCCAGCAGTAGGGCCAGCGGATTCCAAGAGACCCAGTACTTC.

The chain is built from TRBV6-5 and TRBJ1-2; perhaps TRBD1 as D (6 bases). The germline V gene encodes CDR1 MNHEY and CDR2 SVGAGI. Between the trimmed V and J ends, which lost 0 bases and 4 bases, there was a span of 9 bases. This CDR3 contains 14 residues. CDR3 nucleotide sequence: TGTGCCAGCAGTTACTCGGCAGGGGTCTATGGCTACACCTTC. It specifies CASSYSAGVYGYTF.

This clone has just one count. J is TRBJ2-5 and V is TRBV5-1; perhaps TRBD1 as D (6 bases). V lost 2 bases and J lost 4, with 12 bases in between. Germline values: CDR1 SGHRS, CDR2 YFSETQ. The CDR3 is made up of 14 amino acids. The DNA of the CDR3 is TGCGCCAGCAGCTTCGGGACACTACGAGAGACCCAGTACTTC. This translates into CASSFGTLRETQYF.

The genes are TRBV6-5 and TRBJ1-5; the D gene is possibly TRBD1 (5 bases). CDR1 MNHEY and CDR2 SVGAGI come from the germline V gene. Trimming left V 7 bases short and J 6 bases short, with 13 bases between. The CDR3 loop spans 13 amino acids. The CDR3 sequence: CASTQGQGQPQHF. DNA of the CDR3: TGTGCCAGCACCCAGGGTCAGGGTCAGCCCCAGCATTTT.

The chain uses TRBV7-2 and TRBJ2-7; the D gene is possibly TRBD2 (5 bases). Germline lookup yields CDR1 SGHTA and CDR2 FQGNSA. The CDR3 covers 12 residues. V gave up 6 bases and J gave up 6 bases, with 12 bases separating them. The CDR3 DNA reads as TGTGCCAGCAGACAAGGACTGATCGAGCAGTACTTC. It translates to CASRQGLIEQYF.

The gene calls are TRBV28 and TRBJ1-3, with D perhaps matching TRBD1 (5 bases). Germline CDR1 MDHEN, CDR2 SYDVKM. V was clipped by 7 bases and J by 0 bases, with 10 bases between them. The CDR3 contains 14 residues. The CDR3 here is CASIRDGSGNTIYF. Written as DNA, the CDR3 is TGTGCCAGCATCCGGGACGGCTCTGGAAACACCATATATTTT.

This sequence joins TRBV30 and TRBJ1-4; a weak D match, TRBD1 (5 bases). The germline V gene encodes CDR1 GTSNPN and CDR2 SVGIG (reference sequence). V dropped 1 base and J dropped 6 bases, with 12 bases sitting between them. This CDR3 region has 14 residues. This CDR3 is CAWSEGPRDEKLFF. The CDR3 coding sequence is TGTGCCTGGAGTGAGGGGCCTCGAGATGAAAAACTGTTTTTT.

This sequence joins TRBV6-1 and TRBJ1-1; weak D call: TRBD1 (5 bases). Germline CDR1 reads MNHNS; CDR2 reads SASEGT. The CDR3 contains 12 residues. V was pared by 6 bases and J by 8 bases, with 13 bases between. The CDR3 sequence is CASRTSGGEAFF. In DNA, the CDR3 is TGTGCCAGCAGGACTAGCGGGGGAGAAGCTTTCTTT.

This clone was seen only once. This chain uses TRBV30 with TRBJ2-7, with D possibly being TRBD1 (5 bases). Deletions cut 0 bases from V and 13 bases from J, with 19 bases between. Germline CDR1 is GTSNPN and CDR2 is SVGIG (reference sequence). There are 13 residues in the CDR3. This chain's CDR3 is CAWSVVQSGRIYF. The CDR3 bases are TGTGCCTGGAGTGTAGTACAATCAGGGCGGATATACTTC.

The gene calls are TRBV19 and TRBJ1-5, with 8 bases identical to TRBD1. Unmatched junction bases numbered 8, after V lost 5 bases and J lost 2 bases. The germline gives CDR1 LNHDA, CDR2 SQIVND (reference sequence). The CDR3 sequence is 16 residues long. The CDR3 protein is CASSPGGKSGNQPQHF. Here the CDR3 DNA reads TGTGCCAGTAGTCCAGGGGGCAAATCGGGCAATCAGCCCCAGCATTTT.

The chain has TRBV28 and TRBJ2-3; D possibly matches TRBD1 or TRBD2 (6 bases each). Germline values: CDR1 MDHEN, CDR2 SYDVKM. This CDR3 is 16 amino acids long. V lost 3 bases and J 1 base, leaving 14 bases between the germline ends. In DNA, the CDR3 is TGTGCCAGCAGTTTCCCTCGGGGGCCGGGCACAGATACGCAGTATTTT. Protein: CASSFPRGPGTDTQYF.

The V and J genes are TRBV6-1 and TRBJ2-7; 8 nucleotides align to TRBD2. J was trimmed by 1 base and V by 1 base; bases with no gene match: 6. The CDR3 is made up of 16 amino acids. Germline V CDR1 and CDR2: MNHNS, SASEGT. This chain's CDR3 is CASSEDIAGLSYEQYF. CDR3 bases: TGTGCCAGCAGTGAAGACATAGCGGGACTTTCCTACGAGCAGTACTTC.

The rearrangement joins TRBV2 to TRBJ1-6; weak D call: TRBD1 (6 bases). The V gene's germline CDR1 is SNHLY and CDR2 FYNNEI. CDR3 length: 17 residues. The V end was cut by 7 bases, the J end by 6 bases, with 22 bases between. In nucleotides, the CDR3 is TGTGCCAGCACCTCCGACAGGAACCGAGGGGCTAATTCACCCCTCCACTTT. This codes for CASTSDRNRGANSPLHF.

The J gene is TRBJ2-7, the V gene TRBV6-5; D possibly corresponds to TRBD2 (5 bases). Trimming stripped 2 bases from V and 2 bases from J, with 13 bases between. This CDR3 is 15 amino acids long. From germline, CDR1 is MNHEY and CDR2 SVGAGI. The CDR3 nucleotides are TGTGCCAGCAGTTACCTGGGCGGGCCGGCCTACGAGCAGTACTTC. Translating it yields CASSYLGGPAYEQYF.

This clone appeared a few times. V gene TRBV4-2 combines with J gene TRBJ1-6; no reliable D call. Deletions cut 1 base from V and 9 bases from J, with 22 bases between. Germline V gene sequence: CDR1 LGHNA, CDR2 YNFKEQ. This CDR3 is 18 amino acids long. CDR3 in amino acids: CASSQGLRGDRKGSPLHF. The CDR3 DNA reads as TGTGCCAGCAGCCAAGGGCTTCGCGGGGATAGGAAGGGTTCACCCCTCCACTTT.